The rows below give T cell receptor beta chains drawn from one sample of a study of T cell repertoires in cytomegalovirus infection. Each CDR3 protein gets one entry after TCRdb re-called the reads with MiXCR. Among about 310,000 distinct CDR3 sequences listed, just under 25% were seen once. These receptors' targets are unknown. Sequenced material: cultured PBMCs, taken from culture after CMV antigen stimulation. The receptors derive from a human donor in good health (CMV status not recorded). Some clones in this sample may be carry-over from other donors' samples. Both conserved end residues are part of each CDR3. The D gene is left open where the match is weak. The listing skips clone size in some rows; elsewhere it reads once, few, many or a size class.

v_gene,j_gene,d_gene,abundance,CDR3nt,CDR3aa
TRBV7-2,TRBJ1-1,-,many,TGTGCCAGCAGCTTAGAATTACCGGGGGCTGTAGCTTTCTTT,CASSLELPGAVAFF
TRBV6-1,TRBJ2-2,-,-,TGTGCCAGCAGGCCCGGACAGTCCATCGGGGAGCTGTTTTTT,CASRPGQSIGELFF
TRBV7-2,TRBJ2-7,TRBD2,many,TGTGCCAGCAGCTTAGATGGCGGGAGCTACGAGCAGTACTTC,CASSLDGGSYEQYF
TRBV4-1,TRBJ2-3,TRBD2,few,TGCGCCAGCAGCCAACTTGGACTAGCGGGAGAATATACGCAGTATTTT,CASSQLGLAGEYTQYF
TRBV6-1,TRBJ1-1,-,many,TGTGCCAGCAGTGAAATGGGTGAAGCTTTCTTT,CASSEMGEAFF
TRBV24-1,TRBJ2-5,-,few,TGTGCCACCAGTTATCAAGAGACCCAGTACTTC,CATSYQETQYF
TRBV6-2/TRBV6-3,TRBJ1-4,TRBD1,-,TGTGCCAGCAGACGACAGGGAGACTATGAAAAACTGTTTTTT,CASRRQGDYEKLFF
TRBV7-2,TRBJ2-5,-,-,TGTGCCAGCAGCCAGAGGGTTACGGAGACCCAGTACTTC,CASSQRVTETQYF
TRBV12-3/TRBV12-4,TRBJ2-1,-,few,TGTGCCAGCAGTCCATCCAATGTGGGGCGCACCTACAATGAGCAGTTCTTC,CASSPSNVGRTYNEQFF
TRBV12-3/TRBV12-4,TRBJ2-1,-,-,TGTGCCAGCAGCCGGGACGGGACAATCCCGAGTAATGAGCAGTTCTTC,CASSRDGTIPSNEQFF
TRBV12-3/TRBV12-4,TRBJ2-7,TRBD2,-,TGTGCCATCGGAAGCGGGAGAGGGGTCGAGCAGTACTTC,CAIGSGRGVEQYF
TRBV12-3/TRBV12-4,TRBJ2-3,TRBD2,-,TGTGCCAGCAGTTTAAGGGGCGGGAGGACCGGCACAGATACGCAGTATTTT,CASSLRGGRTGTDTQYF
TRBV24-1,TRBJ2-1,TRBD2,few,TGTGCCACCATGAAGGCGGGAGGGAAGGATGAGCAGTTCTTC,CATMKAGGKDEQFF
TRBV25-1,TRBJ2-1,-,-,TGTGCCAGCAAGGGACGCCAGCAACGGGTTAGTGAGCAGTTCTTC,CASKGRQQRVSEQFF
TRBV7-8,TRBJ1-1,TRBD1,few,TGTGCCAGCAGTATCGCTTTCCCTGGACAGGGTATAACTGAAGCTTTCTTT,CASSIAFPGQGITEAFF
TRBV5-8,TRBJ2-2,-,-,TGTGCCAGCATCTATGAACTTGGCAGAATGAACACCGGGGAGCTGTTTTTT,CASIYELGRMNTGELFF
TRBV5-6,TRBJ2-7,TRBD1,-,TGTGCCAGCAGCTTGGGGTATAGGGACAGGGGCTACGAGCAGTACTTC,CASSLGYRDRGYEQYF
TRBV6-5,TRBJ2-1,-,-,TGTGCCAGCAGTTACGGCTTCGGGAAGTCCTACAATGAGCAGTTCTTC,CASSYGFGKSYNEQFF
TRBV7-2,TRBJ1-1,-,many,TGTGCCAGCAGCTTTGGAGGATCGACTGAAGCTTTCTTT,CASSFGGSTEAFF
TRBV12-3/TRBV12-4,TRBJ2-1,-,-,TGTGCCAGCAGCTATGGGGGCGGCCCACAGTTCTTC,CASSYGGGPQFF
TRBV7-8,TRBJ2-3,-,few,TGTGCCAGCAGCCCACAGAACAGGGGAGGGACAGATACGCAGTATTTT,CASSPQNRGGTDTQYF